Included here is one T cell receptor (beta chain) sequence, with context. Its cognate antigen is unknown. This sample was included in a study of immune evolution from preneoplasia to lung adenocarcinoma. Some clones are missing from TCRdb's copy, which holds only in-frame ones; the method was immunoSEQ multiplex PCR. The sample lists tens of thousands of clones, about 73% occurring once. CDR1 SNHLY and CDR2 FYNNEI come from the germline V gene. The CDR3 is 15 amino acids. The germline V and J ends were trimmed by 4 bases and 6 bases, with 15 bases remaining between them. Regarding the study as a whole: Normal lung had the highest top T cell clone frequencies.

The TCR sequence derives from a person between 60 and 69 years old with lung adenocarcinoma. The J gene is TRBJ2-2, the V gene TRBV2, with unresolved D. Sequenced: FFPE invasive lung adenocarcinoma tissue. DNA for the CDR3: TGTGCCAGCAGTGTTGTAGGGATTGGCGCCGGGGAGCTGTTTTTT. Protein product: CASSVVGIGAGELFF.